The 11 T cell receptor beta chains in this list originate from one sample, sequenced in a study of blood T cell repertoires in COVID-19. The repertoire was sequenced with immunoSEQ multiplex PCR; TCRdb's copy has only in-frame clones and lacks some. Of 200,000 or so clones listed, 84% were seen once; the top ten hold roughly 1.8%. Sequencing used PBMCs or T cells enriched from blood (not recorded which). The receptors were sampled from a man aged 55-75 years who had recovered from COVID-19.

V is TRBV25-1 and J is TRBJ2-5, with 8 bases that match TRBD1. The CDR3 spans 14 residues. The ends lost 3 bases at V and 4 bases at J; junction bases unmatched: 4. Germline V CDR1 and CDR2: MGHDK, SYGVNS. The CDR3 DNA is TGTGCCAGCAGTGATGACAGGGGACGAGAGACCCAGTACTTC. Amino acid sequence: CASSDDRGRETQYF.

The chain recombines TRBV11-2 with TRBJ2-3, with D tentatively TRBD1 (6 bases). This CDR3 has 14 amino acids. Per the germline V gene, CDR1 is SGHAT and CDR2 is FQNNGV. V gave up 5 bases and J gave up 1 base, with 10 bases separating them. The CDR3 nucleotides are TGTGCCAGCAGCCAACAGGGTGGCACAGATACGCAGTATTTT. This sequence encodes CASSQQGGTDTQYF. The full variable domain, rest sourced from reference TRBV11-2 and TRBJ2-3, is EAGVAQSPRYKIIEKRQSVAFWCNPISGHATLYWYQQILGQGPKLLIQFQNNGVVDDSQLPKDRFSAERLKGVDSTLKIQPAKLEDSAVYLCASSQQGGTDTQYFGPGTRLTVL.

The rearrangement links TRBV6-6 to TRBJ1-2; TRBD1 matches at 9 bases. Losses at the gene ends were 5 bases for V and 7 bases for J; bases not matched to a gene: 5. Germline V gene data show CDR1 as MNHNY and CDR2 as SVGAGI (reference sequence). The CDR3 spans 13 residues. The CDR3 DNA sequence: TGTGCCAGCAGTCAACAGGGGGCTGGTGGCTACACCTTC. This sequence encodes CASSQQGAGGYTF.

This chain joins TRBV7-9 and TRBJ2-2; perhaps TRBD1 as D (6 bases). Germline V gene sequence: CDR1 SEHNR, CDR2 FQNEAQ (reference sequence). The CDR3 length is 15 residues. Trimming removed 5 bases at V and 1 base at J, with 11 bases between. CDR3 in DNA: TGTGCCAGCAGCCCCGGGACAAAGAACACCGGGGAGCTGTTTTTT. This gives the protein CASSPGTKNTGELFF.

The chain uses TRBV19 and TRBJ2-7; possible D gene TRBD2, 6 bases. This CDR3 region has 16 residues. Germline assignment: CDR1 LNHDA and CDR2 SQIVND (reference sequence). V shed 8 bases and J shed 6 bases, with 26 bases lying between them. The chain's CDR3 is CASGNHFPGGRVEQYF. The CDR3 DNA sequence: TGTGCCAGTGGAAACCACTTCCCCGGGGGTCGGGTCGAGCAGTACTTC. Using reference TRBV19 and TRBJ2-7 for the parts outside the CDR3, the full variable domain is DGGITQSPKYLFRKEGQNVTLSCEQNLNHDAMYWYRQDPGQGLRLIYYSQIVNDFQKGDIAEGYSVSREKKESFPLTVTSAQKNPTAFYLCASGNHFPGGRVEQYFGPGTRLTVT.

The chain employs TRBV6-5 and TRBJ1-2; a weak D match, TRBD1 (6 bases). The V end lost 7 bases, the J end lost 2 bases, and 11 bases lay between the germline ends. The CDR3 is made up of 13 amino acids. Per the germline V gene, CDR1 is MNHEY and CDR2 is SVGAGI. This CDR3 reads CASNTGLNYGYTF. CDR3 bases: TGTGCCAGCAATACAGGGCTGAACTATGGCTACACCTTC.

The chain employs TRBV2 and TRBJ1-1, with no clear D. The CDR3 is 13 residues long. V gave up 5 bases and J gave up 3 bases, with 10 bases separating them. Germline CDR1 and CDR2: SNHLY and FYNNEI. The CDR3 reads CASSFRRDTEAFF. In DNA, the CDR3 is TGTGCCAGCAGTTTCAGGAGGGACACTGAAGCTTTCTTT.

This clone was found a few times. The chain links TRBV14 to TRBJ1-3, with D uncertain. This CDR3 has 14 residues. V was pared by 4 bases and J by 2 bases, with 9 bases between. Germline CDR1 SGHDN, CDR2 FVKESK. This CDR3 is CASSPVETGNTIYF. CDR3 DNA: TGTGCCAGCAGCCCCGTTGAGACTGGAAACACCATATATTTT.

The chain combines TRBV3-1 (or the pseudogene TRBV3-2) with TRBJ1-1, with 7 bases identical to TRBD1. With 4 bases clipped from V and 3 bases from J, the junction kept 5 bases outside the gene matches. The CDR3 totals 14 residues. CDR1 is LGHDT and CDR2 is YNNKEL in the germline V gene (reference sequence). The CDR3 coding sequence is TGTGCCAGCAGCCTACAGGGGTCGGACACTGAAGCTTTCTTT. It specifies CASSLQGSDTEAFF.

V gene TRBV24-1 combines with J gene TRBJ1-2; D is ambiguous. The length of the CDR3 is 11 residues. The germline gives CDR1 KGHDR, CDR2 SFDVKD. The V gene lost 1 base and the J gene lost 8 bases, with 4 bases spanning the gap. Here the CDR3 DNA reads TGTGCCACCAGTGATTTCCGGGGCTACACCTTC. Translating it yields CATSDFRGYTF.

The gene calls are TRBV3-1 (or the pseudogene TRBV3-2) and TRBJ1-2; TRBD1 agrees at 7 bases. The CDR3 sequence is 14 residues long. The ends lost 2 bases at V and 7 bases at J; junction bases unmatched: 7. Germline CDR1 is LGHDT and CDR2 is YNNKEL (reference sequence). CDR3 loop: CASSQLTGEVGYTF. The CDR3 region has the DNA TGTGCCAGCAGCCAACTCACAGGGGAGGTTGGCTACACCTTC.